These T cell receptor beta chains were read from a single sample in a study of T cells in Graves' hyperthyroidism and ophthalmopathy. TCRdb redid the calling of the multiplex PCR reads with MiXCR, one entry per CDR3 protein. Of hundreds of thousands of distinct CDR3 sequences listed, around 39% are singletons. Sequencing was carried out using blood. Receptors originate from a young man with Graves' hyperthyroidism. The CDR3 runs from the conserved cysteine through the conserved F or W. Fields, in order: J gene, V gene, D gene, clone size, CDR3 protein, CDR3 DNA. The D gene is left open where the match is weak. Only part of the rows carry a size: once, few, many, or a class if the clone is expanded.

j_gene: TRBJ1-3
v_gene: TRBV29-1
d_gene: TRBD1
abundance: -
CDR3aa: CSVEQGNTIYF
CDR3nt: TGCAGCGTCGAACAGGGGAACACCATATATTTT

j_gene: TRBJ2-6
v_gene: TRBV2
d_gene: TRBD1
abundance: -
CDR3aa: CASSPGGQGAYVLTF
CDR3nt: TGTGCCAGCAGCCCCGGAGGACAGGGGGCCTACGTCCTGACTTTC

j_gene: TRBJ1-1
v_gene: TRBV12-3/TRBV12-4
d_gene: TRBD1
abundance: -
CDR3aa: CASSPRDRVAEAFF
CDR3nt: TGTGCCAGCAGTCCGAGGGACAGGGTAGCTGAAGCTTTCTTT

j_gene: TRBJ1-3
v_gene: TRBV12-3/TRBV12-4
d_gene: -
abundance: -
CDR3aa: CASSLAPSGNTIYF
CDR3nt: TGTGCCAGCAGTTTGGCACCCTCTGGAAACACCATATATTTT

j_gene: TRBJ1-1
v_gene: TRBV5-1
d_gene: TRBD1
abundance: -
CDR3aa: CASDPGGVGTEAFF
CDR3nt: TGCGCCAGCGACCCAGGGGGCGTTGGAACTGAAGCTTTCTTT

j_gene: TRBJ2-5
v_gene: TRBV5-4
d_gene: -
abundance: few
CDR3aa: CASSLASDETQYF
CDR3nt: TGTGCCAGCAGCTTGGCCTCCGACGAGACCCAGTACTTC

j_gene: TRBJ1-1
v_gene: TRBV7-2
d_gene: TRBD1
abundance: -
CDR3aa: CASSPKTGGYTEAFF
CDR3nt: TGTGCCAGCAGCCCGAAGACAGGGGGTTACACTGAAGCTTTCTTT

j_gene: TRBJ2-7
v_gene: TRBV2
d_gene: TRBD1
abundance: -
CDR3aa: CASSVDRGMGYEQYF
CDR3nt: TGTGCCAGCAGTGTGGACAGGGGAATGGGGTACGAGCAGTACTTC

j_gene: TRBJ1-1
v_gene: TRBV29-1
d_gene: -
abundance: -
CDR3aa: CSLRRDPNTEAFF
CDR3nt: TGCAGCTTGCGTAGGGATCCGAACACTGAAGCTTTCTTT

j_gene: TRBJ2-7
v_gene: TRBV5-4
d_gene: TRBD2
abundance: -
CDR3aa: CASSPGLEYSYEQYF
CDR3nt: TGTGCCAGCAGCCCCGGACTAGAGTATTCCTACGAGCAGTACTTC

j_gene: TRBJ2-5
v_gene: TRBV7-2
d_gene: TRBD2
abundance: -
CDR3aa: CASSYVPSGRETQYF
CDR3nt: TGTGCCAGCAGTTATGTGCCTAGCGGGAGGGAGACCCAGTACTTC

j_gene: TRBJ2-2
v_gene: TRBV10-3
d_gene: TRBD1
abundance: many
CDR3aa: CAIGTGSTGELFF
CDR3nt: TGTGCCATCGGGACAGGTTCCACTGGGGAGCTGTTTTTT

j_gene: TRBJ2-7
v_gene: TRBV7-9
d_gene: TRBD1
abundance: -
CDR3aa: CASSLKYPGQGAEEQYF
CDR3nt: TGTGCCAGCAGCTTAAAATATCCGGGACAGGGGGCGGAAGAGCAGTACTTC

j_gene: TRBJ1-2
v_gene: TRBV10-2
d_gene: -
abundance: -
CDR3aa: CASYGAYNYGYTF
CDR3nt: TGTGCCAGCTACGGCGCATACAACTATGGCTACACCTTC

j_gene: TRBJ2-2
v_gene: TRBV6-5
d_gene: -
abundance: few
CDR3aa: CASSYNDYRELFF
CDR3nt: TGTGCCAGCAGCTACAATGACTATCGGGAGCTGTTTTTT

j_gene: TRBJ2-3
v_gene: TRBV7-9
d_gene: -
abundance: -
CDR3aa: CASSGAPPDTQYF
CDR3nt: TGTGCCAGCAGCGGAGCCCCCCCAGATACGCAGTATTTT

j_gene: TRBJ2-7
v_gene: TRBV20-1
d_gene: TRBD1
abundance: many
CDR3aa: CSARSGTDYEQYF
CDR3nt: TGCAGTGCCAGGTCCGGGACAGACTACGAGCAGTACTTC

j_gene: TRBJ2-1
v_gene: TRBV29-1
d_gene: -
abundance: -
CDR3aa: CSVDGRGPGGGEQFF
CDR3nt: TGCAGCGTTGACGGTCGGGGGCCAGGGGGGGGGGAGCAGTTCTTC

j_gene: TRBJ2-7
v_gene: TRBV2
d_gene: TRBD2
abundance: -
CDR3aa: CASSSSGSKGEQYF
CDR3nt: TGTGCCAGCAGTTCGAGCGGGAGCAAGGGGGAGCAGTACTTC

j_gene: TRBJ2-7
v_gene: TRBV5-1
d_gene: -
abundance: once
CDR3aa: CASSPDRFRIAYEQYF
CDR3nt: TGCGCCAGCAGCCCAGATCGATTCAGGATTGCCTACGAGCAGTACTTC

j_gene: TRBJ2-7
v_gene: TRBV7-2
d_gene: -
abundance: few
CDR3aa: CASSLGVRAYEQYF
CDR3nt: TGTGCCAGCAGCTTAGGGGTCCGTGCCTACGAGCAGTACTTC

j_gene: TRBJ1-1
v_gene: TRBV5-1
d_gene: -
abundance: -
CDR3aa: CASSLTEYMNTEAFF
CDR3nt: TGCGCCAGCAGCTTGACGGAGTACATGAACACTGAAGCTTTCTTT

j_gene: TRBJ2-7
v_gene: TRBV29-1
d_gene: -
abundance: -
CDR3aa: CSVEDPTYNEQYF
CDR3nt: TGCAGCGTTGAAGATCCTACCTACAATGAGCAGTACTTC

j_gene: TRBJ1-2
v_gene: TRBV29-1
d_gene: TRBD1
abundance: -
CDR3aa: CSVMTGEDGYTF
CDR3nt: TGCAGCGTAATGACAGGGGAGGATGGCTACACCTTC

j_gene: TRBJ2-2
v_gene: TRBV9
d_gene: -
abundance: -
CDR3aa: CASSGQALAGELFF
CDR3nt: TGTGCCAGCAGCGGACAGGCCCTGGCCGGGGAGCTGTTTTTT

j_gene: TRBJ1-5
v_gene: TRBV20-1
d_gene: TRBD1
abundance: -
CDR3aa: CSASRLTGGGQPQHF
CDR3nt: TGCAGTGCTAGCCGCCTAACAGGGGGGGGGCAGCCCCAGCATTTT

j_gene: TRBJ2-7
v_gene: TRBV5-1
d_gene: -
abundance: -
CDR3aa: CASSGDLAEQYF
CDR3nt: TGCGCCAGCAGCGGGGACCTCGCGGAGCAGTACTTC

j_gene: TRBJ1-4
v_gene: TRBV10-3
d_gene: TRBD1
abundance: -
CDR3aa: CATLEGANEKLFF
CDR3nt: TGTGCCACCCTAGAGGGGGCGAATGAAAAACTGTTTTTT

j_gene: TRBJ1-1
v_gene: TRBV6-5
d_gene: -
abundance: -
CDR3aa: CASSLPGRSPEAFF
CDR3nt: TGTGCCAGCAGTCTGCCGGGACGGAGCCCCGAAGCTTTCTTT

j_gene: TRBJ2-6
v_gene: TRBV19
d_gene: -
abundance: -
CDR3aa: CASSIFGARGSGANVLTF
CDR3nt: TGTGCCAGTAGTATCTTTGGGGCGCGGGGCTCTGGGGCCAACGTCCTGACTTTC

j_gene: TRBJ2-7
v_gene: TRBV29-1
d_gene: -
abundance: -
CDR3aa: CSVEGDTPSYEQYF
CDR3nt: TGCAGCGTTGAGGGGGACACCCCTTCCTACGAGCAGTACTTC

j_gene: TRBJ2-1
v_gene: TRBV24-1
d_gene: TRBD1
abundance: -
CDR3aa: CATSEGQGVNEQFF
CDR3nt: TGTGCCACCAGTGAGGGACAGGGGGTAAATGAGCAGTTCTTC

j_gene: TRBJ1-2
v_gene: TRBV6-5
d_gene: -
abundance: -
CDR3aa: CASSEGRTYGYTF
CDR3nt: TGTGCCAGCAGTGAGGGCAGGACCTATGGCTACACCTTC

j_gene: TRBJ2-7
v_gene: TRBV20-1
d_gene: TRBD1
abundance: many
CDR3aa: CSAWEGQGSYEQYF
CDR3nt: TGCAGTGCTTGGGAGGGACAGGGTTCCTACGAGCAGTACTTC

j_gene: TRBJ2-5
v_gene: TRBV10-2
d_gene: TRBD2
abundance: many
CDR3aa: CASSEPDRGGETQYF
CDR3nt: TGCGCCAGCAGTGAGCCGGACCGGGGAGGGGAGACCCAGTACTTC

j_gene: TRBJ1-5
v_gene: TRBV6-5
d_gene: -
abundance: -
CDR3aa: CAISYLGEGQPQHF
CDR3nt: TGTGCCATCAGTTACCTCGGGGAAGGCCAGCCCCAGCATTTT

j_gene: TRBJ2-6
v_gene: TRBV7-2
d_gene: -
abundance: few
CDR3aa: CASTLGGRPGDPGANVLTF
CDR3nt: TGTGCCAGCACCTTAGGAGGCAGGCCGGGGGACCCTGGGGCCAACGTCCTGACTTTC

j_gene: TRBJ2-2
v_gene: TRBV7-8
d_gene: TRBD1
abundance: many
CDR3aa: CASSWDRAAGELFF
CDR3nt: TGTGCCAGCAGCTGGGACAGGGCGGCCGGGGAGCTGTTTTTT

j_gene: TRBJ1-1
v_gene: TRBV25-1
d_gene: -
abundance: many
CDR3aa: CASHGPVFGAEAFF
CDR3nt: TGTGCCAGCCATGGACCAGTCTTTGGCGCTGAAGCTTTCTTT

j_gene: TRBJ2-5
v_gene: TRBV5-1
d_gene: -
abundance: -
CDR3aa: CASSLGRGSQTQYF
CDR3nt: TGCGCCAGCAGCTTAGGGAGGGGGTCGCAGACCCAGTACTTC

j_gene: TRBJ2-7
v_gene: TRBV29-1
d_gene: -
abundance: many
CDR3aa: CSVVLNARSYEQYF
CDR3nt: TGCAGCGTTGTTTTGAACGCCCGATCCTACGAGCAGTACTTC

j_gene: TRBJ1-5
v_gene: TRBV7-6
d_gene: -
abundance: many
CDR3aa: CASSLEAGPNQPQHF
CDR3nt: TGTGCCAGCAGCTTAGAGGCGGGACCCAATCAGCCCCAGCATTTT

j_gene: TRBJ1-1
v_gene: TRBV5-1
d_gene: -
abundance: many
CDR3aa: CASSLSINTEAFF
CDR3nt: TGCGCCAGCAGCTTGAGCATTAACACTGAAGCTTTCTTT

j_gene: TRBJ2-5
v_gene: TRBV20-1
d_gene: -
abundance: -
CDR3aa: CSARDVQETQYF
CDR3nt: TGCAGTGCTAGAGACGTACAAGAGACCCAGTACTTC

j_gene: TRBJ2-7
v_gene: TRBV6-5
d_gene: TRBD1
abundance: -
CDR3aa: CASSSYGTGGSF
CDR3nt: TGTGCCAGCAGTTCGTATGGGACAGGGGGCAGCTTC

j_gene: TRBJ2-2
v_gene: TRBV2
d_gene: -
abundance: -
CDR3aa: CASGPDSKTGELFF
CDR3nt: TGTGCCAGCGGACCAGACTCTAAGACCGGGGAGCTGTTTTTT

j_gene: TRBJ1-1
v_gene: TRBV29-1
d_gene: TRBD1
abundance: many
CDR3aa: CSVELGGARTEAFF
CDR3nt: TGCAGCGTTGAACTAGGGGGCGCACGCACTGAAGCTTTCTTT

j_gene: TRBJ2-5
v_gene: TRBV24-1
d_gene: TRBD1
abundance: -
CDR3aa: CATSERQGRDQYF
CDR3nt: TGTGCCACCAGTGAGAGACAGGGGCGTGACCAGTACTTC

j_gene: TRBJ2-5
v_gene: TRBV29-1
d_gene: -
abundance: -
CDR3aa: CSVVGLQGTQYF
CDR3nt: TGCAGCGTTGTTGGGCTACAAGGGACCCAGTACTTC

j_gene: TRBJ2-7
v_gene: TRBV29-1
d_gene: TRBD2
abundance: few
CDR3aa: CSVEDRLAVPYEQYF
CDR3nt: TGCAGCGTTGAAGATCGGCTAGCGGTCCCTTACGAGCAGTACTTC

j_gene: TRBJ2-6
v_gene: TRBV7-2
d_gene: -
abundance: -
CDR3aa: CASSLAALANVLTF
CDR3nt: TGTGCCAGCAGCTTAGCGGCACTAGCCAACGTCCTGACTTTC

j_gene: TRBJ2-7
v_gene: TRBV11-1
d_gene: -
abundance: -
CDR3aa: CASSQEPVSYEQYF
CDR3nt: TGCGCCAGCAGCCAAGAACCAGTGTCCTACGAGCAGTACTTC

j_gene: TRBJ2-1
v_gene: TRBV5-1
d_gene: -
abundance: -
CDR3aa: CASRGIEQFF
CDR3nt: TGCGCCAGCAGGGGGATCGAGCAGTTCTTC